The present entry profiles one T cell receptor beta chain with its context. The data derive from a study of cytomegalovirus exposure and HLA in healthy donors. The PCR had 60 Vbeta and 13 Jbeta primers. The data were produced by immunoSEQ multiplex PCR, yet TCRdb's version contains in-frame clones alone and is incomplete. Of about 200,000 clones detected, over 75% appear once; the ten largest clones hold approximately 0.22%. Germline V gene lookup returns CDR1 DFQATT and CDR2 SNEGSKA (reference sequence). V was cut by 0 bases and J by 11 bases, with 10 bases left in between. CDR3 length equals 11 residues.

The sequenced sample consisted of PBMCs. This clonotype originated in a girl aged 2 to 9 in good health and CMV-seronegative. This sequence joins TRBV20-1 and TRBJ1-1, with D possibly being TRBD1 (5 bases). For the CDR3, the DNA is TGCAGTGCTAGAGATGGGGCGTCGGCTTTCTTT. It encodes CSARDGASAFF.